This TCR beta chain came from a study of blood T cell repertoires in COVID-19. In regard to this clone: At one end the junction does not follow the germline gene, possibly because of a read error. At the DNA level, this CDR3 is encoded by other sequences in the same sample as well.

This table comes from immunoSEQ multiplex PCR, and its TCRdb copy is limited to in-frame clones, with some not included. The sample has 100,000 to 150,000 clones; around 89% are singletons. Germline-derived CDR1 and CDR2 are SSHAT and FNYEAQ (reference sequence). The CDR3 is 16 residues long. This sequence originates from a human donor in a cohort sampled during active COVID-19. This chain joins TRBV7-7 and TRBJ2-2; 10 bases agree with TRBD1. Input material: peripheral blood. In DNA, the CDR3 is TGTGCTAGCAGTCGGACCGGGACAGGGGTCCCCGGGGAGCTGTTTTTT. Protein: CASSRTGTGVPGELFF.